This T cell receptor beta chain was identified during a study of HIV-infected patients and healthy controls. The repertoire came from unfractionated whole blood and reflected all unsorted peripheral T cells. Alpha and beta constant-region primers primed reverse transcription of approximately 460 ng RNA. Separate chain-specific third strand synthesis with multiplexing indices produced the alpha and beta libraries. TCRdb itself ran the 5' RACE reads through MiXCR, one entry per CDR3 protein. The sample contains 15,000 to 20,000 distinct CDR3 sequences, 9% to 15% of which appear only once. This clonotype was seen many times. The germline gives CDR1 SNHLY, CDR2 FYNNEI. Deletions cut 7 bases from V and 5 bases from J, with 15 bases between. CDR3 size: 14 residues.

The V gene is TRBV2, the J gene TRBJ2-1; D not certain. Sequencing was carried out using blood. This clonotype originated in an adult in good health. In nucleotides, the CDR3 is TGTGCCAGCACCCCACGGCTTGTCGACAATGAGCAGTTCTTC. Protein product: CASTPRLVDNEQFF.